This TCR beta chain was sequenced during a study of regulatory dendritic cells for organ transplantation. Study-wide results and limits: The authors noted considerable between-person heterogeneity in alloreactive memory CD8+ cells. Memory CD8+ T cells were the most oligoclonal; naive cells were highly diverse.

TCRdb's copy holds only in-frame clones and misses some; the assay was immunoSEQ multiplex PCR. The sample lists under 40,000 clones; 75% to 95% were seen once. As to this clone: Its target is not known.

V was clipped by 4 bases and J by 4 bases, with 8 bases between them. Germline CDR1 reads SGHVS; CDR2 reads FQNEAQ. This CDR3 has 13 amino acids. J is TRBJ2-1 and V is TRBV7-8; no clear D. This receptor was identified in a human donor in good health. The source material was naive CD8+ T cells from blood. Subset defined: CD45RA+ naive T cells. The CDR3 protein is CASSWVRYNEQFF. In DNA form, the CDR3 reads TGTGCCAGCAGCTGGGTAAGATACAATGAGCAGTTCTTC.